These 21 T cell receptor beta chains came from one sample sequenced in a study of blood T cell repertoires in COVID-19. Sequenced by immunoSEQ multiplex PCR; TCRdb stores in-frame clones only, minus some. The table records 88,000 or so clones, over 70% of them present only once. Sequenced sample: peripheral blood. All receptors come from an elderly man with acute or convalescent COVID-19.

The chain combines TRBV5-1 with TRBJ2-1; no clear D gene. CDR1 SGHRS and CDR2 YFSETQ come from the germline V gene. The germline V and J ends were trimmed by 4 bases and 7 bases, with 9 bases remaining between them. The CDR3 loop spans 12 amino acids. The DNA for the CDR3 is TGCGCCAGCAGCCTGACTGCAAATGAGCAGTTCTTC. It encodes CASSLTANEQFF.

The chain is built from TRBV9 and TRBJ2-5; TRBD2 aligns across 8 bases. CDR3 length: 16 residues. V shed 4 bases and J 2 bases; nucleotides not matched to a gene: 10. The germline CDR1 and CDR2 sequences are SGDLS and YYNGEE. CDR3 sequence reads: CASSPRPLAGQETQYF. The CDR3 DNA sequence: TGTGCCAGCAGCCCCCGCCCCTTAGCGGGGCAAGAGACCCAGTACTTC.

As regards this clone: The junction differs from germline at one of its ends, possibly a read error. This sequence joins TRBV7-7 and TRBJ2-2; TRBD2 might be the D (5 bases). Germline V lookup: CDR1 SSHAT, CDR2 FNYEAQ (reference sequence). CDR3 length: 14 residues. In DNA, the CDR3 is TGTGCTAGCAGCATAAGGGAGTGGACCGGGGAGCTGTTTTTT. Amino acids: CASSIREWTGELFF.

The V and J genes are TRBV19 and TRBJ2-2; D uncertain. The V gene's germline CDR1 is LNHDA and CDR2 SQIVND (reference sequence). Trimming took 7 bases from V and 1 from J, leaving 16 bases between them. The CDR3 runs 16 residues. In nucleotides, the CDR3 is TGTGCCAGTACGAGACGAGGTGACGGGAACACCGGGGAGCTGTTTTTT. Protein: CASTRRGDGNTGELFF.

The J gene is TRBJ1-2, the V gene TRBV30, with 7 nucleotides matching TRBD1. CDR1 GTSNPN and CDR2 SVGIG come from the germline V gene (reference sequence). The junction had 4 bases not matched to a gene; V was cut back by 7 bases and J by 2 bases. The CDR3 loop spans 12 amino acids. The CDR3, as DNA: TGTGCCTTCGCAGGGGGGAACTATGGCTACACCTTC. Amino acids: CAFAGGNYGYTF.

V and J are TRBV7-9 and TRBJ1-1, with D possibly TRBD1 on 5 matching bases. The V and J ends lost 3 bases and 1 base respectively, with 6 bases between them. Germline values: CDR1 SEHNR, CDR2 FQNEAQ (reference sequence). This CDR3 contains 13 residues. As DNA, the CDR3 is TGTGCCAGCAGCTTCCAGGGGAACACTGAAGCTTTCTTT. It is translated as CASSFQGNTEAFF.

J is TRBJ1-1 and V is TRBV6-6; tentatively, D is TRBD1 (5 bases). V lost 3 bases and J lost 6, with 14 bases in between. The V gene's germline CDR1 is MNHNY and CDR2 SVGAGI (reference sequence). The CDR3 contains 14 residues. The CDR3 DNA sequence: TGTGCCAGCAGTTATGGAGGGGACCGGGCTGAAGCTTTCTTT. Translated: CASSYGGDRAEAFF.

The V gene is TRBV6-5, the J gene TRBJ2-3; 11 nucleotides line up with TRBD2. CDR3 size: 14 residues. With 6 bases clipped from V and 3 bases from J, the junction kept 2 bases outside the gene matches. CDR1 is MNHEY, CDR2 SVGAGI, per germline. Here the CDR3 reads CASRSSGGTDTQYF. The CDR3 nucleotides are TGTGCCAGCAGATCTAGCGGGGGGACAGATACGCAGTATTTT.

The V call is TRBV30, the J call TRBJ2-7; unclear D gene. Germline V gene lookup returns CDR1 GTSNPN and CDR2 SVGIG (reference sequence). CDR3 length: 13 residues. Deletions cut 1 base from V and 0 bases from J, with 7 bases between. The CDR3 nucleotides are TGTGCCTGGAGTGACGGCGGCTCCTACGAGCAGTACTTC. As protein: CAWSDGGSYEQYF.

This chain links TRBV19 with TRBJ2-2; 8 bases are shared with TRBD1. The CDR3 extends over 16 amino acids. The germline gives CDR1 LNHDA, CDR2 SQIVND (reference sequence). V shed 5 bases and J 0 bases; nucleotides not matched to a gene: 5. The CDR3 protein is CASSDPGGANTGELFF. The CDR3 region has the DNA TGTGCCAGTAGTGATCCAGGGGGCGCGAACACCGGGGAGCTGTTTTTT.

The chain combines TRBV4-1 with TRBJ1-6; 8 bases match TRBD1. The trim removed 4 bases at V and 9 bases at J, leaving 11 bases unmatched. Germline CDR1 and CDR2: MGHRA and YSYEKL. The CDR3 sequence is 16 residues long. CDR3 in DNA: TGCGCCAGCAGCCTTCGGACAGGGCCTTTGGGTTCACCCCTCCACTTT. This encodes CASSLRTGPLGSPLHF.

The gene calls are TRBV27 and TRBJ1-5, with D uncertain. The CDR3 contains 16 residues. Trimming shortened V by 2 bases and J by 3 bases, and 14 bases separated the two germline ends. Per germline, CDR1 MNHEY and CDR2 SMNVEV (reference sequence). The CDR3: CASSLMYTRTNQPQHF. The CDR3 bases are TGTGCCAGCAGTTTAATGTACACACGAACCAATCAGCCCCAGCATTTT.

The CDR3 spells CAIRPDRGASYEQYF. As DNA, the CDR3 is TGTGCCATCAGGCCAGACAGGGGGGCCTCCTACGAGCAGTACTTC. The chain recombines TRBV10-3 with TRBJ2-7; 9 bases match TRBD1. After removal of 6 bases from V and 0 bases from J, the junction contained 6 bases not matched to a gene. Per the germline V gene, CDR1 is ENHRY and CDR2 is SYGVKD. The CDR3 runs to 15 residues.

This rearrangement joins TRBV7-9 to TRBJ2-7, with D possibly TRBD2 on 6 matching bases. This CDR3 is 14 amino acids long. From germline, CDR1 is SEHNR and CDR2 FQNEAQ (reference sequence). The V end lost 5 bases, the J end lost 1 base, and 12 bases lay between the germline ends. The CDR3 loop reads CASSAGTRSYEQYF. The CDR3 DNA reads TGTGCCAGCAGCGCCGGGACTCGATCCTACGAGCAGTACTTC.

For this clone: A junction boundary mismatches the germline segment, possibly from a read error. This chain uses TRBV5-1 with TRBJ2-5, with TRBD1 matching 9 bases. This CDR3 is built from 15 residues. Germline V lookup: CDR1 SGHRS, CDR2 YFSETQ. The CDR3 reads CASSLGLTGGETQYF. CDR3 DNA: TGCGCCAGCAGTTTGGGACTGACAGGGGGGGAGACCCAGTACTTC. The full variable domain, its missing parts supplied by reference TRBV5-1 and TRBJ2-5, is KAGVTQTPRYLIKTRGQQVTLSCSPISGHRSVSWYQQTPGQGLQFLFEYFSETQRNKGNFPGRFSGRQFSNSRSEMNVSTLELGDSALYLCASSLGLTGGETQYFGPGTRLLVL.

This clone was counted only a few times. The chain joins TRBV5-1 to TRBJ1-5; 9 nucleotides match TRBD1. The CDR3 contains 13 residues. Germline V gene sequence: CDR1 SGHRS, CDR2 YFSETQ. Losses at the gene ends were 3 bases for V and 5 bases for J; bases not matched to a gene: 0. CDR3 amino acids: CASSWTGDQPQHF. DNA of the CDR3: TGCGCCAGCAGCTGGACAGGGGATCAGCCCCAGCATTTT.

The CDR3 DNA is TGTGCCAGCAGCACCGTGGCGGGGCCTGGGGAGACCCAGTACTTC. The encoded protein is CASSTVAGPGETQYF. V is TRBV7-2 and J is TRBJ2-5, with D tentatively TRBD2 (6 bases). CDR3 length equals 15 residues. Germline V gene sequence: CDR1 SGHTA, CDR2 FQGNSA. Trimming removed 5 bases from V and 5 bases from J, with 18 bases in between.

This clone was seen more than once but under ten times. The genes are TRBV4-1 and TRBJ1-5; TRBD1 is a possible D gene (5 bases). Trimming shortened V by 4 bases and J by 1 base, and 17 bases separated the two germline ends. CDR3 length equals 17 residues. Germline V gene sequence: CDR1 MGHRA, CDR2 YSYEKL. The CDR3 nucleotides read TGCGCCAGCAGCCGATTTTTTATGACAGCCAGCAATCAGCCCCAGCATTTT. Residues: CASSRFFMTASNQPQHF.

The rearrangement joins TRBV30 to TRBJ2-7; D may be TRBD2 (6 bases). CDR1 is GTSNPN and CDR2 is SVGIG in the germline V gene (reference sequence). V was clipped by 4 bases and J by 6 bases, with 16 bases between them. The CDR3 is made up of 13 amino acids. The CDR3: CAWTGQAGGEQYF. CDR3 nucleotides: TGTGCCTGGACGGGCCAGGCCGGGGGCGAGCAGTACTTC.

The gene calls are TRBV4-1 and TRBJ2-3; perhaps TRBD2 as D (6 bases). The CDR3 contains 16 residues. Trimming removed 1 base at V and 6 bases at J, with 17 bases between. Germline CDR1 and CDR2: MGHRA and YSYEKL. The CDR3 is CASSQGYGGVTDTQYF. For the CDR3, the DNA is TGCGCCAGCAGCCAAGGTTACGGGGGAGTCACGGATACGCAGTATTTT.

The gene calls are TRBV7-8 and TRBJ2-1; 9 positions agree with TRBD2. Germline V lookup: CDR1 SGHVS, CDR2 FQNEAQ. The trim removed 8 bases at V and 9 bases at J, leaving 8 bases unmatched. The CDR3 is 13 amino acids. DNA of the CDR3: TGTGCCAGCTGGCGGGGGGGCCAGGGTGAGCAGTTCTTC. Translation gives CASWRGGQGEQFF.